The next 20 T cell receptor beta chains were all read from a single sample in a study of cytomegalovirus exposure and HLA in healthy donors. Only in-frame clones appear in the TCRdb table, and some are missing; sequencing was by immunoSEQ multiplex PCR. The sample lists about 98,000 clones; roughly 85% were seen once. Sequences were obtained from PBMCs. The receptors originated from a woman in her twenties or thirties in good health and CMV-seronegative.

The chain uses TRBV28 and TRBJ2-4, with 7 bases lining up with TRBD1. With 10 bases clipped from V and 11 bases from J, the junction kept 5 bases outside the gene matches. The CDR3 spans 10 residues. CDR1 and CDR2 (germline): MDHEN, SYDVKM. CDR3 in DNA: TGTGCCACCAGGGACAGTGTTCAGTACTTC. Protein: CATRDSVQYF.

The gene calls are TRBV10-1 and TRBJ1-1; D not certain. The CDR3 spans 13 residues. V dropped 5 bases and J dropped 0 bases, with 7 bases sitting between them. Germline CDR1 reads WNHNN; CDR2 reads SYGVQD (reference sequence). CDR3 protein: CASSLSLNTEAFF. The CDR3 nucleotides are TGCGCCAGCAGTTTGTCTTTGAACACTGAAGCTTTCTTT.

The gene calls are TRBV7-2 and TRBJ2-5; D might be TRBD2 (5 bases). The CDR3 runs to 15 residues. In germline, CDR1 is SGHTA, CDR2 FQGNSA. V lost 1 base, J lost 2 bases, and 11 bases lay in between. The CDR3 spells CASSLGRGLQETQYF. CDR3 coding DNA: TGTGCCAGCAGCTTAGGTCGCGGGCTTCAAGAGACCCAGTACTTC. Full variable domain (missing parts from reference TRBV7-2 and TRBJ2-5): GAGVSQSPSNKVTEKGKDVELRCDPISGHTALYWYRQSLGQGLEFLIYFQGNSAPDKSGLPSDRFSAERTGGSVSTLTIQRTQQEDSAVYLCASSLGRGLQETQYFGPGTRLLVL.

V usage is TRBV5-1 and J usage is TRBJ2-5; no clear D gene. Germline CDR1 reads SGHRS; CDR2 reads YFSETQ. There are 13 residues in the CDR3. Trimming pared 3 bases from V and 3 bases from J, leaving 9 bases between. The CDR3 nucleotides read TGCGCCAGCAGCTCCCTACTCAAAGAGACCCAGTACTTC. As protein: CASSSLLKETQYF.

The chain recombines TRBV6-1 with TRBJ2-7, with TRBD1 matching 7 bases. Losses at the gene ends were 2 bases for V and 4 bases for J; bases not matched to a gene: 11. There are 16 residues in the CDR3. The V gene's germline CDR1 is MNHNS and CDR2 SASEGT. The CDR3 nucleotides are TGTGCCAGCAGTGAAAGGACCGGGACAGAAGGATACGAGCAGTACTTC. This sequence encodes CASSERTGTEGYEQYF.

V usage is TRBV10-3 and J usage is TRBJ1-2; 10 bases agree with TRBD1. Germline values: CDR1 ENHRY, CDR2 SYGVKD. V lost 7 bases and J lost 6; bases outside the gene matches: 5. CDR3 length equals 13 residues. The CDR3 is CAINGQGGNGYTF. CDR3 coding DNA: TGTGCCATCAACGGACAGGGGGGAAATGGCTACACCTTC.

The sample holds a few counts of this clone. A read error may account for a junction end that differs from germline. The J gene is TRBJ1-1, the V gene TRBV2, with D maybe TRBD1 (6 bases). The CDR3 has 14 residues. Germline V gives CDR1 SNHLY, CDR2 FYNNEI. In DNA, the CDR3 is TGTGCCAGCAGCGAAGGGGGGGGGTACACTGAAGCTTTCTTT. Translation: CASSEGGGYTEAFF.

The CDR3 reads CASSPVQGGTEAFF. The CDR3 coding sequence is TGTGCCAGCTCACCCGTCCAGGGGGGCACTGAAGCTTTCTTT. The rearrangement joins TRBV18 to TRBJ1-1; 7 bases line up with TRBD1. Per the germline V gene, CDR1 is KGHSH and CDR2 is LQKENI. Trimming at V came to 3 bases and at J to 4 bases, leaving 5 bases not matched to a gene. This CDR3 has 14 residues.

The genes are TRBV9 and TRBJ2-2; TRBD2 is a possible D gene (5 bases). The V end lost 0 bases, the J end lost 1 base, and 10 bases lay between the germline ends. Germline-derived CDR1 and CDR2 are SGDLS and YYNGEE. The CDR3 spans 16 residues. The CDR3: CASSVGTGMNTGELFF. The CDR3 nucleotides are TGTGCCAGCAGCGTAGGGACTGGGATGAACACCGGGGAGCTGTTTTTT.

This clone was seen only once. The genes are TRBV9 and TRBJ2-5, with D perhaps matching TRBD2 (6 bases). Trimming left V 2 bases short and J 4 bases short, with 21 bases between. The germline gives CDR1 SGDLS, CDR2 YYNGEE. The CDR3 is 17 amino acids. CDR3 region: CASSVGGTNTLGETQYF. DNA of the CDR3: TGTGCCAGCAGCGTTGGAGGGACCAATACCTTGGGAGAGACCCAGTACTTC.

The chain employs TRBV5-1 and TRBJ2-7; 7 nucleotides agree with TRBD2. V was pared by 0 bases and J by 3 bases, with 6 bases of the junction left unmatched. There are 15 residues in the CDR3. Germline V lookup: CDR1 SGHRS, CDR2 YFSETQ. The CDR3: CASSLAPGRDYEQYF. In DNA form, the CDR3 reads TGCGCCAGCAGCTTGGCCCCGGGGAGGGACTACGAGCAGTACTTC.

The chain links TRBV28 to TRBJ2-7; 14 bases line up with TRBD2. The CDR3 spans 16 residues. The J segment lost 3 bases and the V segment lost 5 bases, leaving 6 bases of the junction unmatched. Germline assignment: CDR1 MDHEN and CDR2 SYDVKM. The CDR3 coding sequence is TGTGCCAGCAGTCCGCGACTAGCGGGAGGGTTCTACGAGCAGTACTTC. Its protein is CASSPRLAGGFYEQYF.

The chain employs TRBV5-1 and TRBJ2-5; D call uncertain. V shed 1 base and J shed 3 bases, with 4 bases lying between them. Germline V CDR1 and CDR2: SGHRS, YFSETQ. The CDR3 consists of 12 residues. The CDR3 sequence is CASSLQKETQYF. For the CDR3, the DNA is TGCGCCAGCAGCTTGCAGAAAGAGACCCAGTACTTC. The variable domain in full, with the rest retrieved from reference TRBV5-1 and TRBJ2-5, is KAGVTQTPRYLIKTRGQQVTLSCSPISGHRSVSWYQQTPGQGLQFLFEYFSETQRNKGNFPGRFSGRQFSNSRSEMNVSTLELGDSALYLCASSLQKETQYFGPGTRLLVL.

The CDR3 bases are TGCGCCAGCAGCTCCCCGGACAGTATTAGAATGAACACTGAAGCTTTCTTT. Its translation: CASSSPDSIRMNTEAFF. V and J are TRBV5-1 and TRBJ1-1; the D gene is possibly TRBD1 (6 bases). CDR1 SGHRS and CDR2 YFSETQ come from the germline V gene. This CDR3 is 17 amino acids long. The ends were cut back, 3 bases at V and 0 bases at J, with 18 bases in the middle.

This clone was counted a single time. V and J are TRBV11-2 and TRBJ1-1; no definite D call. Germline-derived CDR1 and CDR2 are SGHAT and FQNNGV. The CDR3 covers 13 residues. The V end was cut by 3 bases, the J end by 4 bases, with 9 bases between. The CDR3 region is CASSFPRSTEAFF. CDR3 sequence (DNA): TGTGCCAGCAGCTTCCCCCGGTCCACTGAAGCTTTCTTT.

The chain is built from TRBV4-2 and TRBJ1-3; a weak D match, TRBD1 (6 bases). Trimming removed 2 bases at V and 2 bases at J, with 10 bases between. Looked up from germline, CDR1 is LGHNA and CDR2 is YNFKEQ. The CDR3 length is 15 residues. The CDR3, as DNA: TGTGCCAGCAGCCAAACCGGGACACCTGGAAACACCATATATTTT. It yields the protein CASSQTGTPGNTIYF.

The rearrangement uses TRBV5-1 and TRBJ2-3; perhaps TRBD1 as D (6 bases). The V gene's germline CDR1 is SGHRS and CDR2 YFSETQ. CDR3 length: 16 residues. V dropped 4 bases and J dropped 3 bases, with 18 bases sitting between them. For the CDR3, the DNA is TGCGCCAGCAGCAAATTTTCCGGGACACTTACAGATACGCAGTATTTT. This encodes CASSKFSGTLTDTQYF.

The V and J genes are TRBV4-2 and TRBJ1-2, with D possibly TRBD1 on 5 matching bases. Trimming shortened V by 0 bases and J by 6 bases, and 17 bases separated the two germline ends. Per germline, CDR1 LGHNA and CDR2 YNFKEQ. The CDR3 has 16 amino acids. The CDR3 DNA reads as TGTGCCAGCAGCCAAGAGTTACTCGGCAGGGATCATGGCTACACCTTC. Translated, it gives CASSQELLGRDHGYTF.

This clone was counted between two and nine times. The J gene is TRBJ1-5, the V gene TRBV19, with D possibly TRBD1 on 5 matching bases. The length of the CDR3 is 14 residues. With 3 bases removed from V and 3 bases from J, the gap between germline ends came to 9 bases. Germline loops: CDR1 LNHDA, CDR2 SQIVND (reference sequence). The CDR3 loop reads CASSIAGINQPQHF. CDR3 nucleotides: TGTGCCAGTAGTATTGCAGGGATCAATCAGCCCCAGCATTTT.

V usage is TRBV5-4 and J usage is TRBJ2-3, with 8 bases identical to TRBD2. In germline, CDR1 is SGHNT, CDR2 YYREEE (reference sequence). The CDR3 has 15 amino acids. The junction had 5 bases not matched to a gene; V was cut back by 1 base and J by 4 bases. The CDR3 loop is CASSLPSGSPDTQYF. CDR3 DNA: TGTGCCAGCAGCTTGCCGAGCGGGAGCCCAGATACGCAGTATTTT.